The present entry profiles one T cell receptor beta chain with its context. The antigen is undetermined. All donors were healthy, and all were Caucasian. A universal primer binding site was introduced by template switching. The final cDNA contained unique molecular identifiers. Each CDR3 protein is one row after TCRdb ran MiXCR on the 5' RACE reads. Of just under 550,000 distinct CDR3 sequences in the sample, around 15% were seen once. This entry is derived from a study of identical twins. Whole-study findings and limits: The study found weaker excess twin sharing in beta out-of-frame sequences. Models underestimated TCR alpha sharing (out-of-frame) in monozygotic twins.

CDR1 is SNHLY and CDR2 is FYNNEI in the germline V gene. The V segment lost 2 bases and the J segment 7 bases; nucleotides outside the gene matches: 9. The length of the CDR3 is 16 residues. This sample was also put to use in a study of yellow fever vaccine responses in identical twins.

This receptor was taken from a woman aged 18-29 years in good health. Sequencing input: CD4+ T cells sorted from blood. V usage is TRBV2 and J usage is TRBJ1-5; 9 bases line up with TRBD1. The CDR3 bases are TGTGCCAGCAGTGAATTTTTAGGGACAGGGCACCAGCCCCAGCATTTT. Translation gives CASSEFLGTGHQPQHF. The full variable domain, completed using reference TRBV2 and TRBJ1-5, is EPEVTQTPSHQVTQMGQEVILRCVPISNHLYFYWYRQILGQKVEFLVSFYNNEISEKSEIFDDQFSVERPDGSNFTLKIRSTKLEDSAMYFCASSEFLGTGHQPQHFGDGTRLSIL.